The rows below give T cell receptor beta chains drawn from one sample of a study of T cell repertoires in aging, cancer and after chemotherapy. From the multiplex PCR reads, TCRdb called clonotypes with MiXCR, one entry per CDR3 protein. The table includes around 15,000 distinct CDR3 sequences, 50% detected once. Material: blood. The receptors shown here come from a human donor in good health. Both conserved end residues are part of each CDR3. The size field is filled for only some rows; it gives once, few, many or a size class.

abundance: .
v_gene: TRBV19
CDR3aa: CASRAQSAGGETQYF

abundance: .
v_gene: TRBV5-6
CDR3aa: CASSASGTVYNEQFF

abundance: .
v_gene: TRBV6-1
CDR3aa: CASSELAGGVEQFF

abundance: .
v_gene: TRBV27
CDR3aa: CASRGQGSPSNTGELFF

abundance: .
v_gene: TRBV6-1
CDR3aa: CASTGTGAREKLFF

abundance: .
v_gene: TRBV6-2/TRBV6-3
CDR3aa: CASSYPRLQGSAGVNTQYF

abundance: .
v_gene: TRBV19
CDR3aa: CASSIRGIDYEQYF

abundance: .
v_gene: TRBV12-3/TRBV12-4
CDR3aa: CASTLDGMDTQYF

abundance: .
v_gene: TRBV15
CDR3aa: CATSRVTTRPWEQYF

abundance: few
v_gene: TRBV6-2/TRBV6-3
CDR3aa: CASSGRGYLTDTQYF

abundance: .
v_gene: TRBV6-4
CDR3aa: CASSDSAGGNEQFF

abundance: few
v_gene: TRBV29-1
CDR3aa: CSDLLTDTQYF

abundance: few
v_gene: TRBV19
CDR3aa: CASSIGGHFTYEQYF